These T cell receptor beta chains were read from a single sample in a study of post-analysis software for immune sequencing data. In TCRdb, the PCR reads were re-called with MiXCR into one record per CDR3 protein. The sample carries roughly 570,000 distinct CDR3 sequences, around a third recorded once. The material sequenced was blood. These receptors originate from a girl aged 2-17 years with multiple sclerosis. Each CDR3 is given with its conserved first and last residue. Fields, in order: CDR3 protein, CDR3 DNA, D gene, V gene, J gene, clone size. A D gene is named only where the DNA matches it firmly. A row's size may be missing; if present it is once, few, many or a size class.

CDR3 protein: CSVDRSGSDYGYTF; CDR3 DNA: TGCAGCGTTGATAGGTCAGGTTCGGACTATGGCTACACCTTC; D gene: -; V gene: TRBV29-1; J gene: TRBJ1-2; clone size: -
CDR3 protein: CASSLKRQRGPTDTQYF; CDR3 DNA: TGCGCCAGCAGCTTGAAACGGCAGCGAGGGCCCACAGATACGCAGTATTTT; D gene: -; V gene: TRBV5-1; J gene: TRBJ2-3; clone size: -
CDR3 protein: CASSIEDIQYF; CDR3 DNA: TGTGCCAGCAGTATAGAGGACATTCAGTACTTC; D gene: -; V gene: TRBV25-1; J gene: TRBJ2-4; clone size: -
CDR3 protein: CASSHFDGLGYGYTF; CDR3 DNA: TGTGCCAGCAGCCACTTCGACGGCCTTGGATATGGCTACACCTTC; D gene: -; V gene: TRBV14; J gene: TRBJ1-2; clone size: -
CDR3 protein: CASSLQAGGYIEQFF; CDR3 DNA: TGTGCCAGCAGTCTACAAGCGGGGGGGTACATTGAGCAGTTCTTC; D gene: TRBD2; V gene: TRBV12-3/TRBV12-4; J gene: TRBJ2-1; clone size: -
CDR3 protein: CSTTGGRYGYTF; CDR3 DNA: TGCAGTACCACAGGGGGCCGCTATGGCTACACCTTC; D gene: TRBD1; V gene: TRBV20-1; J gene: TRBJ1-2; clone size: -
CDR3 protein: CASGAAGGRGDTQYF; CDR3 DNA: TGTGCCAGCGGAGCAGCGGGGGGGCGAGGAGATACGCAGTATTTT; D gene: TRBD2; V gene: TRBV7-3; J gene: TRBJ2-3; clone size: once
CDR3 protein: CASSFSGVSNEQFF; CDR3 DNA: TGTGCCAGCAGTTTTAGCGGGGTTTCCAATGAGCAGTTCTTC; D gene: TRBD2; V gene: TRBV28; J gene: TRBJ2-1; clone size: -
CDR3 protein: CSVEAGSKQETQYF; CDR3 DNA: TGCAGCGTTGAGGCAGGGTCGAAACAAGAGACCCAGTACTTC; D gene: -; V gene: TRBV29-1; J gene: TRBJ2-5; clone size: few
CDR3 protein: CASSQMSGGTYNEQFF; CDR3 DNA: TGTGCCAGCAGCCAAATGAGCGGGGGGACTTACAATGAGCAGTTCTTC; D gene: TRBD2; V gene: TRBV3-1; J gene: TRBJ2-1; clone size: few
CDR3 protein: CSAQKPGQGCREQYF; CDR3 DNA: TGCAGTGCCCAGAAGCCGGGACAGGGTTGCCGCGAGCAGTACTTC; D gene: TRBD1; V gene: TRBV20-1; J gene: TRBJ2-7; clone size: -
CDR3 protein: CASSRGGGASDTQYF; CDR3 DNA: TGTGCCAGCAGCAGAGGCGGGGGGGCTTCAGATACGCAGTATTTT; D gene: -; V gene: TRBV21-1; J gene: TRBJ2-3; clone size: few
CDR3 protein: CASSVKISGGQPKNIQYF; CDR3 DNA: TGCGCCAGCAGTGTTAAGATAAGCGGGGGCCAGCCCAAAAACATTCAGTACTTC; D gene: TRBD2; V gene: TRBV10-2; J gene: TRBJ2-4; clone size: few
CDR3 protein: CASSQGEVYEQYF; CDR3 DNA: TGTGCCAGCTCACAGGGGGAGGTCTACGAGCAGTACTTC; D gene: -; V gene: TRBV18; J gene: TRBJ2-7; clone size: -